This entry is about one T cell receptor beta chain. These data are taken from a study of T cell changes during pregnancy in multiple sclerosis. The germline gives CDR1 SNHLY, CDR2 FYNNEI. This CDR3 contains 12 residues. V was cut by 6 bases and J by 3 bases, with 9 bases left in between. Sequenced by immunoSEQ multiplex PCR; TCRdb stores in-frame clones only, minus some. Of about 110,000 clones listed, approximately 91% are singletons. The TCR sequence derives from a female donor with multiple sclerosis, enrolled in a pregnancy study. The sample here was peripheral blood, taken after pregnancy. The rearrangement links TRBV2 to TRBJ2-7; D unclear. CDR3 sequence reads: CASSLNYYEQYF. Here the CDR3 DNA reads TGTGCCAGCAGCCTGAACTACTACGAGCAGTACTTC. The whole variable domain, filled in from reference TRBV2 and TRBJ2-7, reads EPEVTQTPSHQVTQMGQEVILRCVPISNHLYFYWYRQILGQKVEFLVSFYNNEISEKSEIFDDQFSVERPDGSNFTLKIRSTKLEDSAMYFCASSLNYYEQYFGPGTRLTVT.